Below, one T cell receptor (beta chain) is given with its context. What it binds is unknown. An end of the junction differs from the germline gene, which may be a read error. The data stem from a study of T cells in Graves' hyperthyroidism and ophthalmopathy. At the level of the study: Peripheral blood samples were taken at initial diagnosis, prior to any treatment.

Each person with ophthalmopathy scored at least 3 on the Clinical Activity Score, reached NOSPECS grade 4 or higher, and had been ill under 3 months. On the basis of clinical symptoms, serum thyroxine and TRAb, thyroid ultrasound and orbital computed tomography, diagnoses were made. This CDR3 contains 14 residues. The germline V gene encodes CDR1 ENHRY and CDR2 SYGVKD. Study-level results: Among thyroid clonotypes expanded above 0.001, most also appeared in blood.

The TCR beta CDR3 regions underwent amplification using RNA transcripts as the source. First-round RT-PCR with HTBI primers amplified the TCR CDR3 region. TCRdb used MiXCR to reprocess the multiplex PCR reads, holding one entry per CDR3 protein. The table records around 600,000 distinct CDR3 sequences, around 15% of them present only once. The source material was blood. The sequence was collected from a woman between 35 and 50 years old with Graves' ophthalmopathy. V usage is TRBV10-3 and J usage is TRBJ2-6, with D possibly being TRBD1 (5 bases). The CDR3, as DNA: TGTGCCATCAGTGAGGGGGCTGGGGCCAACGCCCTGACTTTC. Encoded protein: CAISEGAGANALTF.